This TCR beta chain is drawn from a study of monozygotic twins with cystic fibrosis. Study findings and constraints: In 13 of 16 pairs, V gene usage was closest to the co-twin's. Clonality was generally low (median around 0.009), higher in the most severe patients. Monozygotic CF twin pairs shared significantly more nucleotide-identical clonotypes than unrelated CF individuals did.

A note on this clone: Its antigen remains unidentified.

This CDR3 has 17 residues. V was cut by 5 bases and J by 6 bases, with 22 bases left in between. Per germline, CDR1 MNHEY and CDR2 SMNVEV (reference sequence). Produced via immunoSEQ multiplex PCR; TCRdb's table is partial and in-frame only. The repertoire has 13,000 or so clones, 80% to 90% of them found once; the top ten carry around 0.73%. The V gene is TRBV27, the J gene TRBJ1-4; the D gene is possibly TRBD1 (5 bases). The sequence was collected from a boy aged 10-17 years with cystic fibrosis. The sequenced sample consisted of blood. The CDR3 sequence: CASSLRAREGVYEKLFF. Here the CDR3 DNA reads TGTGCCAGCAGTCTACGTGCCAGGGAGGGTGTTTATGAAAAACTGTTTTTT.